This T cell receptor (beta chain) derives from a study of identical twins. V lost 4 bases to trimming and J lost 2 bases; unmatched junction nucleotides: 9. CDR3 length equals 15 residues. The germline gives CDR1 DFQATT, CDR2 SNEGSKA (reference sequence). TCRdb analysed the 5' RACE reads with MiXCR anew, one entry per CDR3 protein. The table lists hundreds of thousands of distinct CDR3 sequences, over 8.5% of them singletons. This clonotype was seen ten or more times. The data were also submitted as part of a second study, on yellow fever vaccine responses in identical twins.

This chain joins TRBV20-1 and TRBJ2-3, with TRBD2 matching 7 bases. The TCR comes from a woman aged 18-35 years in good health. Sequencing was done on a sample of PBMCs. The CDR3 protein is CSATRRLADTDTQYF. CDR3 coding DNA: TGCAGTGCTACCCGCCGGCTAGCGGACACAGATACGCAGTATTTT.